The T cell receptor (beta chain) under discussion was sequenced for a study of blood T cell repertoires in COVID-19. Study summary: The origin of the acute and convalescent COVID-19 samples was the United States, Italy and Spain. Nucleic acid was either cDNA or gDNA, and it came from T cells, B-cell-depleted T cells, or PBMCs.

Per the original data handling: The authors estimated nucleated cell counts from reference gene primer amplification. Here immunoSEQ multiplex PCR was the method, and the copy in TCRdb shows in-frame clones only, minus some. V, J and clone size derive from that table, while D and trimming were established from the DNA sequence. Among around 110,000 clones, approximately 84% were seen once, and the ten largest hold 7% to 9.5%. V was clipped by 8 bases and J by 3 bases, with 8 bases between them. Germline CDR1 is WSHSY and CDR2 is SAAADI. This CDR3 has 12 amino acids. The TCR originated in a man aged 70 or older with active or convalescent COVID-19. The rearrangement links TRBV10-2 to TRBJ2-1, with D tentatively TRBD2 (5 bases). The sequenced material came from peripheral blood. The CDR3, as DNA: TGCGCCAGCGGGAGCGACTACAATGAGCAGTTCTTC. Residues: CASGSDYNEQFF.